One and the same sample provided the 18 T cell receptor beta chains below, sequenced in a study of graft-versus-host responses after intestinal transplantation. These TCRs are of unknown antigen specificity. This table comes from immunoSEQ multiplex PCR, and its TCRdb copy is limited to in-frame clones, with some not included. This sample has about 99,000 clones; around 92% occur once, and the top ten carry roughly 0.07%. The source was unstimulated CD8+ T cells sorted from spleen or lymph node cells, collected before transplant. These receptors were obtained from a human donor who was the organ donor for an intestinal transplant.

As concerns this clone: The same CDR3 can be traced to other DNA sequences in this sample. The J gene is TRBJ2-7, the V gene TRBV4-1; D is unresolved. Trimming removed 1 base at V and 3 bases at J, with 10 bases between. This CDR3 is 14 amino acids long. The germline V gene encodes CDR1 MGHRA and CDR2 YSYEKL. CDR3 residues: CASSQAPGGYEQYF. The CDR3 DNA follows: TGCGCCAGCAGCCAAGCCCCGGGTGGCTACGAGCAGTACTTC.

The rearrangement uses TRBV11-2 and TRBJ2-1; perhaps TRBD2 as D (5 bases). Trimming removed 3 bases from V and 1 base from J, with 10 bases in between. CDR3 length equals 15 residues. Germline V CDR1 and CDR2: SGHAT, FQNNGV. CDR3: CASSFSVISYNEQFF. The CDR3, as DNA: TGTGCCAGCAGCTTTAGCGTTATATCCTACAATGAGCAGTTCTTC.

This rearrangement joins TRBV4-2 to TRBJ1-1; TRBD1 is a possible D gene (6 bases). Trimming removed 5 bases at V and 4 bases at J, with 14 bases between. CDR1 and CDR2 from the germline V gene are LGHNA and YNFKEQ. This CDR3 is built from 14 residues. CDR3 protein: CASSSEQGFTEAFF. The CDR3 DNA reads TGTGCCAGCAGCTCCGAGCAGGGGTTCACTGAAGCTTTCTTT.

V is TRBV19 and J is TRBJ2-1, with D possibly matching TRBD2 (6 bases). Trimming took 6 bases from V and 2 from J, leaving 8 bases between them. The CDR3 consists of 13 residues. Germline CDR1 is LNHDA and CDR2 is SQIVND (reference sequence). The chain's CDR3 is CASSRTTYNEQFF. In DNA form, the CDR3 reads TGTGCCAGTAGCCGGACTACCTACAATGAGCAGTTCTTC.

The CDR3 loop is CASSERPQGETQYF. The CDR3 DNA reads TGTGCCAGCAGTGAACGGCCTCAGGGGGAGACCCAGTACTTC. The chain uses TRBV2 and TRBJ2-5, with a weak D call TRBD1 (6 bases). The CDR3 totals 14 residues. The V gene lost 2 bases and the J gene lost 5 bases, with 12 bases spanning the gap. Germline V gene sequence: CDR1 SNHLY, CDR2 FYNNEI. Filled out from reference TRBV2 and TRBJ2-5, the complete variable domain reads EPEVTQTPSHQVTQMGQEVILRCVPISNHLYFYWYRQILGQKVEFLVSFYNNEISEKSEIFDDQFSVERPDGSNFTLKIRSTKLEDSAMYFCASSERPQGETQYFGPGTRLLVL.

The gene calls are TRBV10-1 and TRBJ2-1; 7 positions agree with TRBD2. CDR3 size: 12 residues. Per germline, CDR1 WNHNN and CDR2 SYGVQD (reference sequence). After removal of 3 bases from V and 10 bases from J, the junction contained 3 bases not matched to a gene. CDR3 sequence (DNA): TGCGCCAGCAGTGACGGACTAGTGGAGCAGTTCTTC. It translates to CASSDGLVEQFF.

This chain connects TRBV7-8 to TRBJ2-2, with TRBD1 matching over 8 bases. With 4 bases clipped from V and 5 bases from J, the junction kept 3 bases outside the gene matches. The CDR3 is 14 residues long. CDR1 SGHVS and CDR2 FQNEAQ come from the germline V gene. The CDR3 sequence is CASSYRQGTGELFF. The CDR3 bases are TGTGCCAGCAGCTACCGACAGGGGACCGGGGAGCTGTTTTTT.

The chain is built from TRBV7-6 and TRBJ1-1, with a weak D call TRBD1 (5 bases). V was cut by 3 bases and J by 0 bases, with 23 bases left in between. Per germline, CDR1 SGHVS and CDR2 FNYEAQ. CDR3 length: 19 residues. CDR3 coding DNA: TGTGCCAGCAGCTTTGGGGCCTCACACATGGGCCGCATGAACACTGAAGCTTTCTTT. This codes for CASSFGASHMGRMNTEAFF.

The rearrangement links TRBV27 to TRBJ2-1; possibly TRBD2 for D (6 bases). Germline-derived CDR1 and CDR2 are MNHEY and SMNVEV (reference sequence). The V and J ends lost 3 bases and 4 bases respectively, with 10 bases between them. CDR3 length: 14 residues. The chain's CDR3 is CASSLIAEYNEQFF. The CDR3 nucleotides read TGTGCCAGCAGTTTGATAGCGGAATACAATGAGCAGTTCTTC.

V gene TRBV5-8 combines with J gene TRBJ2-1; D remains ambiguous. CDR1 SGHTS and CDR2 YDEGEE come from the germline V gene. Trimming left V 3 bases short and J 3 bases short, with 19 bases between. This CDR3 has 17 amino acids. CDR3 DNA sequence: TGTGCCAGCAGCTCGGCCCCCACAGCCCGTTTCTACAATGAGCAGTTCTTC. Translation gives CASSSAPTARFYNEQFF.

This rearrangement joins TRBV9 to TRBJ2-2; D not resolved. The CDR3 spans 15 residues. Germline lookup yields CDR1 SGDLS and CDR2 YYNGEE. Trimming cost V 7 bases and J 6 bases, with 19 bases left between them. The CDR3 nucleotides read TGTGCCAGCTCCTTAGGTGTAGGAGCCGCCGGGGAGCTGTTTTTT. Translation: CASSLGVGAAGELFF.

The DNA for the CDR3 is TGTGCCAGCAGCTTAGGGGAGTACCAAGAGACCCAGTACTTC. Translated: CASSLGEYQETQYF. The rearrangement joins TRBV11-2 to TRBJ2-5; D possibly corresponds to TRBD2 (5 bases). CDR3 size: 14 residues. Germline CDR1 and CDR2: SGHAT and FQNNGV. V lost 1 base to trimming and J lost 0 bases, with 6 bases between them.

This clone was seen a single time. The chain has TRBV7-9 and TRBJ2-3; tentatively, D is TRBD2 (5 bases). CDR1 is SEHNR and CDR2 is FQNEAQ in the germline V gene (reference sequence). Trimming stripped 1 base from V and 1 base from J, with 12 bases between. The CDR3 extends over 16 amino acids. The CDR3 loop is CASSLERYPRTDTQYF. The CDR3 DNA is TGTGCCAGCAGCTTAGAGCGGTATCCTCGCACAGATACGCAGTATTTT.

V and J are TRBV6-1 and TRBJ2-7; TRBD1 agrees at 9 bases. CDR1 is MNHNS and CDR2 is SASEGT in the germline V gene. J was trimmed by 3 bases and V by 6 bases; bases with no gene match: 6. The CDR3 runs to 14 residues. CDR3 DNA sequence: TGTGCCAGCAGACTGGGACAGGGAAACTACGAGCAGTACTTC. As protein: CASRLGQGNYEQYF.

The gene calls are TRBV27 and TRBJ1-5; perhaps TRBD1 as D (5 bases). This CDR3 region has 17 residues. Trimming stripped 5 bases from V and 3 bases from J, with 20 bases between. Germline V CDR1 and CDR2: MNHEY, SMNVEV (reference sequence). DNA of the CDR3: TGTGCCAGCAGTCCGTACCACGACAGCCGGCACAATCAGCCCCAGCATTTT. Its protein is CASSPYHDSRHNQPQHF.

The CDR3 bases are TGCGCCAGCAGCCAAGATCCCGGGGGTGGGGAGACCCAGTACTTC. Its protein is CASSQDPGGGETQYF. The genes are TRBV4-1 and TRBJ2-5, with TRBD2 as a possible D gene (6 bases). This CDR3 is built from 15 residues. Trimming pared 0 bases from V and 5 bases from J, leaving 13 bases between. Germline loops: CDR1 MGHRA, CDR2 YSYEKL.

The CDR3 DNA sequence: TGTGCCAGCAGTATCATCATGAACACTGAAGCTTTCTTT. Residues: CASSIIMNTEAFF. The chain combines TRBV27 with TRBJ1-1; no definite D call. In germline, CDR1 is MNHEY, CDR2 SMNVEV (reference sequence). V was shortened by 5 bases and J by 0 bases, with 7 bases between the two germline ends. The CDR3 totals 13 residues.

This clone was recorded only once. The junction shows a germline mismatch at one end, possibly a read error. The chain joins TRBV4-1 to TRBJ2-7; D remains unclear. CDR3 size: 12 residues. Germline V gene sequence: CDR1 MGHRA, CDR2 YSYEKL. Here the CDR3 reads CASSQDSAELSF. The CDR3, as DNA: TGCGCCAGCAGCCAAGATTCGGCGGAGCTGAGCTTC.